These 3 T cell receptor beta chains originate from one sample sequenced in a study of cytomegalovirus exposure and HLA in healthy donors. Use of 60 Vbeta and 13 Jbeta primers characterized the PCR. Profiled with immunoSEQ multiplex PCR; TCRdb holds only in-frame clones, not every one. The sample lists around 72,000 clones, approximately 70% occurring once. Material: PBMCs. These receptors were obtained from a man aged 40-55 years in good health and CMV-seropositive.

The chain uses TRBV2 and TRBJ1-5; 7 bases align to TRBD1. CDR3 length: 15 amino acids. Germline V gene data show CDR1 as SNHLY and CDR2 as FYNNEI. The ends lost 1 base at V and 6 bases at J; junction bases unmatched: 6. CDR3: CASSEEGTAPQPQHF. CDR3 DNA: TGTGCCAGCAGTGAAGAAGGGACAGCACCTCAGCCCCAGCATTTT.

This sequence joins TRBV6-5 and TRBJ2-5; 11 bases line up with TRBD1. V trimming: 6 bases; J trimming: 4 bases; junction bases outside the gene matches: 4. Germline CDR1 MNHEY, CDR2 SVGAGI. The CDR3 runs 14 residues. Written as DNA, the CDR3 is TGTGCCAGCAGCCGGACAGGGGGCGTAGAGACCCAGTACTTC. It codes for CASSRTGGVETQYF.

DNA of the CDR3: TGTGCCAGCAGTAAAGGACAGGGACACGAGCAGTACTTC. Amino acid sequence: CASSKGQGHEQYF. The gene calls are TRBV6-5 and TRBJ2-7; the match to TRBD1 covers 8 bases. Germline-derived CDR1 and CDR2 are MNHEY and SVGAGI. After removal of 5 bases from V and 5 bases from J, the junction contained 5 bases not matched to a gene. The CDR3 length is 13 residues.